The clone carrying this TCR beta chain was seen ten or more times. Assembly of TCR beta libraries relied on iRepertoire HTBI primers together with Arm-PCR of CDR3 regions. TCRdb re-called the multiplex PCR reads through MiXCR, storing one row per CDR3 protein. The table records roughly 500,000 distinct CDR3 sequences, approximately 13% of them present only once. Trimming cost V 10 bases and J 5 bases, with 8 bases left between them. Germline CDR1 KGHDR, CDR2 SFDVKD. The CDR3 totals 12 residues. Indicated time point: newly diagnosed GD, antithyroid drugs for less than 3 months. Scientists built the TCR library using RNA that was extracted from PBMCs. The data originate from a study of regulatory T cells in long-lasting Graves disease. The same specimen was also included in a second study, on T cells in Graves' hyperthyroidism and ophthalmopathy. Per that paper: Expanded thyroid clonotypes (above 0.001) were mostly also found in blood.

The specimen was peripheral blood mononuclear cells (PBMCs), collected at new diagnosis, from a patient treated with antithyroid drugs. The receptor was derived from a man under 40 with Graves disease. The rearrangement joins TRBV24-1 to TRBJ1-6; D remains ambiguous. CDR3 sequence (DNA): TGTGCCACGGTGGAGGATAATTCACCCCTCCACTTT. It codes for CATVEDNSPLHF.